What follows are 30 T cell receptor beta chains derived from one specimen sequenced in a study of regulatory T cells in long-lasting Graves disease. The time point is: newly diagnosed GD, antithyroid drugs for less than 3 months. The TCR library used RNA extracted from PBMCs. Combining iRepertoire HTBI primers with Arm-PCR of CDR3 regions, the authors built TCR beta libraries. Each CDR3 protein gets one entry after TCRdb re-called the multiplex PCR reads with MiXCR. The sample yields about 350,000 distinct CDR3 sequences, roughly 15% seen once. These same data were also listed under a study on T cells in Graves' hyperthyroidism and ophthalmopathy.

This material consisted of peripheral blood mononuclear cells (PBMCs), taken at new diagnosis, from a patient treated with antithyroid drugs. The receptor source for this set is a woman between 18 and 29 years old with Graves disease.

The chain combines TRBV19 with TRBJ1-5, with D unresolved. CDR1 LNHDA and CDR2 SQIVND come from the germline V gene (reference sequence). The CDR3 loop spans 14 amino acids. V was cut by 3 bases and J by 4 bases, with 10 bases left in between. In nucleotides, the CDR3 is TGTGCCAGTAGTATTAGGTCCAAAAATCAGCCCCAGCATTTT. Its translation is CASSIRSKNQPQHF.

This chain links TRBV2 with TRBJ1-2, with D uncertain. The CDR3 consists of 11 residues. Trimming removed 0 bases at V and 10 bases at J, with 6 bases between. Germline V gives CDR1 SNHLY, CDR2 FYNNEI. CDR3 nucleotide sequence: TGTGCCAGCAGTGAAGCGGAGTTCTACACCTTC. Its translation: CASSEAEFYTF.

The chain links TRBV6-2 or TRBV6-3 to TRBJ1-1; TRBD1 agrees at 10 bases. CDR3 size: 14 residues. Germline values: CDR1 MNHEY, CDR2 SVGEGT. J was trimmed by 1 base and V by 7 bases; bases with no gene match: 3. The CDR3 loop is CASIRTGGNTEAFF. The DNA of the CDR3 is TGTGCCAGCATTAGGACAGGGGGGAACACTGAAGCTTTCTTT.

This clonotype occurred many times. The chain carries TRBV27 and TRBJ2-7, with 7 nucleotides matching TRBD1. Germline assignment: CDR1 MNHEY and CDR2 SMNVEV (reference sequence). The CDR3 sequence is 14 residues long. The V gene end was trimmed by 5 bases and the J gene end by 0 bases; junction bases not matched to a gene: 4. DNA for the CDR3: TGTGCCAGCAGTAGACAGGGAACCTCCTACGAGCAGTACTTC. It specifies CASSRQGTSYEQYF.

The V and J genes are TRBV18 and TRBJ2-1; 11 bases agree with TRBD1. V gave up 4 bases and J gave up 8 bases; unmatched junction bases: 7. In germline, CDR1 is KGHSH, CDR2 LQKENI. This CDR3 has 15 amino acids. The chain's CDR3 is CASSRDRGNSYEQFF. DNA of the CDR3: TGTGCCAGCTCACGGGACAGGGGGAATTCATATGAGCAGTTCTTC.

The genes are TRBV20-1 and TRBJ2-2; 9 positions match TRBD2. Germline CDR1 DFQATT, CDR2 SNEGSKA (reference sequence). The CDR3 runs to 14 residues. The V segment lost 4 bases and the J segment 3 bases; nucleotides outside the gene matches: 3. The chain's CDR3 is CSAKGGGDTGELFF. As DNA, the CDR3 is TGCAGTGCTAAGGGCGGGGGGGACACCGGGGAGCTGTTTTTT.

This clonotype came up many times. CDR3 nucleotide sequence: TGTGCCAGCAGTTACTCGATCCGCCTCCGCATGAGGTACCAAGAGACCCAGTACTTC. Translation gives CASSYSIRLRMRYQETQYF. The chain couples TRBV6-6 to TRBJ2-5, with unresolved D. The V gene's germline CDR1 is MNHNY and CDR2 SVGAGI (reference sequence). CDR3 length: 19 residues. V lost 0 bases and J lost 0, with 20 bases in between.

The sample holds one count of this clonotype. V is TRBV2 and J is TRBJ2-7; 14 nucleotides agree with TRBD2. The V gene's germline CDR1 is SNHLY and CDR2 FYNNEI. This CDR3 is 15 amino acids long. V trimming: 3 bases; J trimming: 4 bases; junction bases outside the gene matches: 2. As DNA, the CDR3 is TGTGCCAGCAGTGAGGGACTAGCGGGAGAGTACGAGCAGTACTTC. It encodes CASSEGLAGEYEQYF.

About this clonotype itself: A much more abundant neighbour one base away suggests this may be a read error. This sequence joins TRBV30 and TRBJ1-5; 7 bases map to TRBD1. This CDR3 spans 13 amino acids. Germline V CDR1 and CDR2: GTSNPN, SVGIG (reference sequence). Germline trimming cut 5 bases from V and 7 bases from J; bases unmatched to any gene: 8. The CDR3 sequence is CAWGDRVGQPQHF. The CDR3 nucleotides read TGTGCCTGGGGTGACAGGGTGGGCCAGCCCCAGCATTTT.

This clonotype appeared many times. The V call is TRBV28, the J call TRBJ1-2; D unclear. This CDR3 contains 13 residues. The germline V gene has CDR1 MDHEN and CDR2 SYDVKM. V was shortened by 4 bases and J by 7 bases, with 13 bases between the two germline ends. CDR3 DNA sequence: TGTGCCAGCAGTTCCAGCGCGGGTACTGGCTACACCTTC. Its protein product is CASSSSAGTGYTF.

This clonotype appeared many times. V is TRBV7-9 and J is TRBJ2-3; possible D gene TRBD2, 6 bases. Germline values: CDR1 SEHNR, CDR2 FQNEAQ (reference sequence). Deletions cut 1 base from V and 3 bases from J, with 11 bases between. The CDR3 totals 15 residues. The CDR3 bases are TGTGCCAGCAGCTTAGTGGAGGGGCCAACAGATACGCAGTATTTT. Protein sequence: CASSLVEGPTDTQYF.

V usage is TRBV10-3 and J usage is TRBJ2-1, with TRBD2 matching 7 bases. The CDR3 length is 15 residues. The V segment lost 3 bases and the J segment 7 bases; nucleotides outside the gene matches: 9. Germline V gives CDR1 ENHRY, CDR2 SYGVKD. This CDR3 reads CAISDKRGSENEQFF. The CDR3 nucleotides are TGTGCCATCAGTGACAAGCGCGGGAGCGAAAATGAGCAGTTCTTC.

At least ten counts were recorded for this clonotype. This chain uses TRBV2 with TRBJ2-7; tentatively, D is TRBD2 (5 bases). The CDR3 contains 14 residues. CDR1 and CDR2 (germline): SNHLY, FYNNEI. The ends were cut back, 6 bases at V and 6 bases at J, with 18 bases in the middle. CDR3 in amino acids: CASRYQTVRGEQYF. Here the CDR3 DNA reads TGTGCCAGCAGATACCAAACCGTCCGGGGCGAGCAGTACTTC.

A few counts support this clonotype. CDR3 loop: CASSSRDRGRGVTQYF. Written as DNA, the CDR3 is TGTGCCAGCAGTTCCAGGGACAGGGGGCGCGGGGTGACGCAGTATTTT. This chain joins TRBV6-5 and TRBJ2-3; 12 bases agree with TRBD1. CDR1 is MNHEY and CDR2 is SVGAGI in the germline V gene. Trimming took 4 bases from V and 9 from J; bases not matched to a gene: 11. This CDR3 contains 16 residues.

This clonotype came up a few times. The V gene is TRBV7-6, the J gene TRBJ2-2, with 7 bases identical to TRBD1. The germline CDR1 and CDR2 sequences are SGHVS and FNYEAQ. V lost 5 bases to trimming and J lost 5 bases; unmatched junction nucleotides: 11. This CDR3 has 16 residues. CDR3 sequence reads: CASSANHTGATGELFF. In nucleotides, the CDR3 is TGTGCCAGCAGCGCCAACCACACAGGGGCAACCGGGGAGCTGTTTTTT.

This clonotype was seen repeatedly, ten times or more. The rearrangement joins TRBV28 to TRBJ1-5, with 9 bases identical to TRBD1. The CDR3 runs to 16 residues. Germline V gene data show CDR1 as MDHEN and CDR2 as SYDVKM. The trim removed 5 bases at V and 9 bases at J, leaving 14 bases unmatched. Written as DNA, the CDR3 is TGTGCCAGCAGTCCATTGACGGGACAGGGAAAGGGGCCCCAGCATTTT. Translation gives CASSPLTGQGKGPQHF.

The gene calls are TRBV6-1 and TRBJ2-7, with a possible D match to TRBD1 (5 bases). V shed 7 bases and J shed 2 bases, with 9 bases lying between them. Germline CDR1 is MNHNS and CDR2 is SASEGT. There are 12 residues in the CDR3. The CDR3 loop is CASTDTAYEQYF. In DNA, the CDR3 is TGTGCCAGCACGGACACTGCCTACGAGCAGTACTTC.

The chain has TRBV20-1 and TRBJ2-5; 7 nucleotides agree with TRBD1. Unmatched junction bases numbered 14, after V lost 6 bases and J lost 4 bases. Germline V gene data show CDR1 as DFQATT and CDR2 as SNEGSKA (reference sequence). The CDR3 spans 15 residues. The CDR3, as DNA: TGCAGTGCGAAGCGACAGGGATTCGTCCTAGAGACCCAGTACTTC. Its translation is CSAKRQGFVLETQYF.

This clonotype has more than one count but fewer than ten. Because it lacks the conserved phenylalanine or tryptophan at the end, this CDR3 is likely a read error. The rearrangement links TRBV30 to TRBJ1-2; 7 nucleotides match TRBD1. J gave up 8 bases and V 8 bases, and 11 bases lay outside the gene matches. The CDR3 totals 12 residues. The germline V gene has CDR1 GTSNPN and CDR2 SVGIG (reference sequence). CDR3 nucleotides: TGTGCCAGCCAGGGGGGCGAAGGGGGCTACACCCTC. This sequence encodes CASQGGEGGYTL.

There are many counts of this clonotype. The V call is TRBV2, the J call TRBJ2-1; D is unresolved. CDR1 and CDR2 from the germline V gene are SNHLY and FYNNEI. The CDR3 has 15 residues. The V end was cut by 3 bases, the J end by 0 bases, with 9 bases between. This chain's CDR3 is CASSEDQSSYNEQFF. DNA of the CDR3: TGTGCCAGCAGTGAGGACCAGAGCTCCTACAATGAGCAGTTCTTC.

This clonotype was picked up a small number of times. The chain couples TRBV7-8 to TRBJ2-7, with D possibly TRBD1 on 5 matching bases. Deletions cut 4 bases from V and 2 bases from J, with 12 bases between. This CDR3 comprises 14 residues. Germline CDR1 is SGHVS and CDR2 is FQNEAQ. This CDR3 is CASSSNRSPYEQYF. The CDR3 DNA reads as TGTGCCAGCAGCTCAAACAGGTCCCCCTACGAGCAGTACTTC.

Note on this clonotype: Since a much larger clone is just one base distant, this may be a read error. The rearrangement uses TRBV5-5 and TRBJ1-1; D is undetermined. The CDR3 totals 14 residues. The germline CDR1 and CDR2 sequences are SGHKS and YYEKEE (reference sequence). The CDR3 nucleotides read TGTGCCAGCGGCTTGGGCGTGACGAGGACTGAAGCTTTCTTT. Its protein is CASGLGVTRTEAFF.

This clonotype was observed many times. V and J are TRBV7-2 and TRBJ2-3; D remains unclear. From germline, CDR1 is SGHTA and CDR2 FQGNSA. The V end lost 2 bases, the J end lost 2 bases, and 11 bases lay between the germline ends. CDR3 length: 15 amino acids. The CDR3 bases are TGTGCCAGCAGCTTACAAAATATAAACACAGATACGCAGTATTTT. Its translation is CASSLQNINTDTQYF.

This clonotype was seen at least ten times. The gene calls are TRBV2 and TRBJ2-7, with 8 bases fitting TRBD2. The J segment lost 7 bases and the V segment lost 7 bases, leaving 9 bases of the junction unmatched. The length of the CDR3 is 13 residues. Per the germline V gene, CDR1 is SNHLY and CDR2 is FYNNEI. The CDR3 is CASNPGTSEEQYF. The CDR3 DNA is TGTGCCAGCAATCCCGGGACTAGTGAAGAGCAGTACTTC.

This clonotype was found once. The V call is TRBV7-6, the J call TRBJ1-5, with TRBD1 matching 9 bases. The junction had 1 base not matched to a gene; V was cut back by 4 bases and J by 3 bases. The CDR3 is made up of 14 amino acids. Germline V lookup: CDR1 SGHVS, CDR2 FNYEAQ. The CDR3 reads CASSWTGANQPQHF. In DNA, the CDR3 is TGTGCCAGCAGCTGGACAGGGGCCAATCAGCCCCAGCATTTT.

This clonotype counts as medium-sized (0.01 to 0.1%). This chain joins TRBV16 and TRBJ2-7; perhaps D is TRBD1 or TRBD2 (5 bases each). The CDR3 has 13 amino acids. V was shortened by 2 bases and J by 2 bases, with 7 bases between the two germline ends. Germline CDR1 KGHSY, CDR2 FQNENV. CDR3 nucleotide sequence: TGTGCCAGCAGCCAACAGGGACCCTACGAGCAGTACTTC. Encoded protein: CASSQQGPYEQYF.

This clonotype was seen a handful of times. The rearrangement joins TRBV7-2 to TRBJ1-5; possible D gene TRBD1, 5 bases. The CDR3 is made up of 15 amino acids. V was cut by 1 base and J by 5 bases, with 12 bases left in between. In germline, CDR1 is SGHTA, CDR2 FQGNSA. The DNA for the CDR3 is TGTGCCAGCAGCTTAGTTGGCAGGGCGGATCAGCCCCAGCATTTT. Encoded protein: CASSLVGRADQPQHF.

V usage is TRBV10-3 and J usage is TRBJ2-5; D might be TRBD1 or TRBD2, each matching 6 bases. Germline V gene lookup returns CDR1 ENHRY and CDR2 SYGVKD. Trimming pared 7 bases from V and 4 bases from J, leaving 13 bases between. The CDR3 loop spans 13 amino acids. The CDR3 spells CAITGGQGETQYF. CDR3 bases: TGTGCCATCACTGGGGGGCAGGGAGAGACCCAGTACTTC.

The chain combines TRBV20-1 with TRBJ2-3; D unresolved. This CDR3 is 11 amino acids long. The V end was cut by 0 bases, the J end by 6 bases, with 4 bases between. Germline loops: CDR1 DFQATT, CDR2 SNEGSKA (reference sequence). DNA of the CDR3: TGCAGTGCTAGAGATCTCGATACGCAGTATTTT. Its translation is CSARDLDTQYF.

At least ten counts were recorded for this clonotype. For the CDR3, the DNA is TGTGCTAGTGGCCCGGGACTAGCTTACAATGAGCAGTTCTTC. Translating gives CASGPGLAYNEQFF. The rearrangement joins TRBV12-5 to TRBJ2-1; TRBD2 aligns across 9 bases. V gave up 6 bases and J gave up 4 bases; unmatched junction bases: 4. The CDR3 contains 14 residues. Germline V gene sequence: CDR1 LGHNT, CDR2 FRNRAP.